The source of this T cell receptor beta chain is a study of cytomegalovirus exposure and HLA in healthy donors. General study results and limits: Sequencing likely produced, as an artifact, a cluster of highly shared sequence variants.

Germline loops: CDR1 SGHTA, CDR2 FQGTGA. The ends lost 6 bases at V and 8 bases at J; junction bases unmatched: 5. This CDR3 contains 14 residues. The PCR was carried out with 60 Vbeta primers and 13 Jbeta primers. TCRdb's copy holds only in-frame clones and misses some; the assay was immunoSEQ multiplex PCR. The profile shows about 180,000 clones, roughly 85% of them singletons. Comments on this clone: The antigen remains unidentified.

Donors in the study were healthy people who gave bone marrow. The receptor comes from a woman aged 35 to 49 in good health and CMV-seronegative. The sample consisted of PBMCs. The J gene is TRBJ2-1, the V gene TRBV7-3, with 12 bases aligning to TRBD2. The CDR3 nucleotides read TGTGCCAGCAGTCCTAGCGGGAGGGCCCATGAGCAGTTCTTC. Amino acid sequence: CASSPSGRAHEQFF.